Shown below are 12 T cell receptor beta chains from a single sample sequenced in a study of T cell changes during pregnancy in multiple sclerosis. TCRdb's table, derived via immunoSEQ multiplex PCR, lists solely in-frame clones and lacks some. Found here are about 93,000 clones, over 80% of them singletons; the top ten hold about 2%. Sequencing was performed on peripheral blood, taken after pregnancy. These receptors originate from a female donor with multiple sclerosis, enrolled in a pregnancy study.

The J gene is TRBJ1-3, the V gene TRBV6-1, with D maybe TRBD1 (5 bases). The CDR3 totals 13 residues. Trimming cost V 7 bases and J 4 bases, with 11 bases left between them. Germline CDR1 MNHNS, CDR2 SASEGT. The CDR3 loop reads CASTGTEGNTIYF. For the CDR3, the DNA is TGTGCCAGCACCGGGACTGAAGGAAACACCATATATTTT.

The V and J genes are TRBV6-5 and TRBJ1-2, with D tentatively TRBD1 (6 bases). This CDR3 contains 15 residues. The germline CDR1 and CDR2 sequences are MNHEY and SVGAGI. V gave up 2 bases and J gave up 4 bases, with 14 bases separating them. The CDR3: CASSYMGAQGYGYTF. The CDR3 DNA sequence: TGTGCCAGCAGTTACATGGGGGCGCAGGGCTATGGCTACACCTTC.

The J gene is TRBJ1-3, the V gene TRBV6-5; a weak D match, TRBD1 (5 bases). The V end was cut by 2 bases, the J end by 0 bases, with 8 bases between. The V gene's germline CDR1 is MNHEY and CDR2 SVGAGI. The CDR3 runs to 15 residues. Here the CDR3 reads CASSYLQGSGNTIYF. The CDR3, as DNA: TGTGCCAGCAGTTACCTGCAGGGCTCTGGAAACACCATATATTTT.

This chain uses TRBV18 with TRBJ2-7; 7 nucleotides match TRBD2. With 4 bases clipped from V and 3 bases from J, the junction kept 9 bases outside the gene matches. This CDR3 has 15 residues. Germline CDR1 reads KGHSH; CDR2 reads LQKENI. In DNA, the CDR3 is TGTGCCAGCTCACACAGCGGGGAATCCTACTACGAGCAGTACTTC. Protein product: CASSHSGESYYEQYF.

This clone was detected once. The chain links TRBV19 to TRBJ2-7; perhaps TRBD2 as D (6 bases). Looked up from germline, CDR1 is LNHDA and CDR2 is SQIVND (reference sequence). The V end was cut by 9 bases, the J end by 3 bases, with 12 bases between. CDR3 length: 12 residues. CDR3 residues: CASRDSLYEQYF. DNA for the CDR3: TGTGCCAGCAGGGACTCCCTCTACGAGCAGTACTTC. Looking up the rest from reference TRBV19 and TRBJ2-7 gives the full variable domain: DGGITQSPKYLFRKEGQNVTLSCEQNLNHDAMYWYRQDPGQGLRLIYYSQIVNDFQKGDIAEGYSVSREKKESFPLTVTSAQKNPTAFYLCASRDSLYEQYFGPGTRLTVT.

The count of this clone is one. The chain couples TRBV7-2 to TRBJ2-7, with D possibly TRBD2 on 6 matching bases. Germline loops: CDR1 SGHTA, CDR2 FQGNSA. The CDR3 is made up of 14 amino acids. Trimming pared 0 bases from V and 2 bases from J, leaving 8 bases between. The CDR3 region has the DNA TGTGCCAGCAGCTTAGCAGGCGGGGCCTACGAGCAGTACTTC. Protein sequence: CASSLAGGAYEQYF.

The CDR3 nucleotides read TGTGCCAGCTTGGACGGGAAGAACACTGAAGCTTTCTTT. This gives the protein CASLDGKNTEAFF. The chain combines TRBV2 with TRBJ1-1, with D hard to call. The CDR3 spans 13 residues. Germline loops: CDR1 SNHLY, CDR2 FYNNEI. V shed 8 bases and J shed 1 base, with 11 bases lying between them.

The gene calls are TRBV9 and TRBJ2-2, with no clear D. The germline V gene encodes CDR1 SGDLS and CDR2 YYNGEE. Trimming removed 1 base from V and 1 base from J, with 2 bases in between. The CDR3 sequence is 13 residues long. The CDR3 DNA sequence: TGTGCCAGCAGCGTACGGAACACCGGGGAGCTGTTTTTT. Translation: CASSVRNTGELFF.

V usage is TRBV5-4 and J usage is TRBJ2-5; 7 bases agree with TRBD1. The germline V gene has CDR1 SGHNT and CDR2 YYREEE (reference sequence). The CDR3 spans 16 residues. The ends lost 0 bases at V and 3 bases at J; junction bases unmatched: 8. For the CDR3, the DNA is TGTGCCAGCAGCTTGGAGGCTCTGGGACAGAAAGAGACCCAGTACTTC. It specifies CASSLEALGQKETQYF.

The rearrangement joins TRBV7-6 to TRBJ1-2; TRBD1 might be the D (6 bases). Germline loops: CDR1 SGHVS, CDR2 FNYEAQ. The CDR3 sequence is 15 residues long. Trimming stripped 5 bases from V and 8 bases from J, with 21 bases between. The CDR3: CASSPGTKPWGGYTF. In DNA form, the CDR3 reads TGTGCCAGCAGCCCTGGGACAAAGCCCTGGGGGGGCTACACCTTC.

The chain uses TRBV4-1 and TRBJ2-5, with unresolved D. Germline loops: CDR1 MGHRA, CDR2 YSYEKL. This CDR3 spans 16 amino acids. Trimming removed 0 bases from V and 2 bases from J, with 13 bases in between. The CDR3: CASSQEGDTMQETQYF. The CDR3 bases are TGCGCCAGCAGCCAAGAGGGCGACACAATGCAAGAGACCCAGTACTTC.

The chain carries TRBV6-5 and TRBJ2-7; 8 bases fit TRBD2. V lost 6 bases, J lost 3 bases, and 4 bases stayed unmatched. This CDR3 has 13 residues. The germline gives CDR1 MNHEY, CDR2 SVGAGI. CDR3 protein: CASRGGGIYEQYF. The CDR3, as DNA: TGTGCCAGCAGAGGCGGGGGGATCTACGAGCAGTACTTC.